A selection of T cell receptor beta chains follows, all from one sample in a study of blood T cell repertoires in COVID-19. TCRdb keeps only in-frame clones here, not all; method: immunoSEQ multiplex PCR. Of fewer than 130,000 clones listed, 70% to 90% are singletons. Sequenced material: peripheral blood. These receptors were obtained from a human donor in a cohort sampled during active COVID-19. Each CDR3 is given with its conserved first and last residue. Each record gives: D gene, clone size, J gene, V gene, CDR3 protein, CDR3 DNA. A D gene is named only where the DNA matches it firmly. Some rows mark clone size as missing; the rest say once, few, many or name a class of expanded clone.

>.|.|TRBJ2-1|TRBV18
CASSPPLQGASYNEQFF
TGTGCCAGCTCACCACCGCTACAGGGTGCTTCCTACAATGAGCAGTTCTTC
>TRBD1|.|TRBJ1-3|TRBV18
CASSPLGTETGNTIYF
TGTGCCAGCTCACCACTTGGGACAGAGACTGGAAACACCATATATTTT
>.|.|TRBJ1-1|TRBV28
CASSPPSGEAFF
TGTGCCAGCAGTCCACCTTCAGGGGAAGCTTTCTTT
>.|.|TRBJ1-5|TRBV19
CASSIRPSNQPQHF
TGTGCCAGTAGTATCAGGCCTAGCAATCAGCCCCAGCATTTT
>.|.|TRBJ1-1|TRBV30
CAWSPIYRGHRNTEAFF
TGTGCCTGGAGTCCTATCTATCGGGGACACCGGAACACTGAAGCTTTCTTT
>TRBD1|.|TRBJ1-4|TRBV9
CASSGQGREKLFF
TGTGCCAGCAGCGGACAGGGGAGAGAAAAACTGTTTTTT
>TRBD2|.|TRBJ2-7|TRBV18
CASSPWTSGTYEQYF
TGTGCCAGCTCACCCTGGACTAGCGGTACCTACGAGCAGTACTTC
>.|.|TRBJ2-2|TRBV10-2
CASRSTGYTGELFF
TGCGCCAGCAGGTCTACAGGGTACACCGGGGAGCTGTTTTTT
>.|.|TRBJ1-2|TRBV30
CAWSLQGNQGYTF
TGTGCCTGGAGTTTACAGGGAAACCAGGGCTACACCTTC
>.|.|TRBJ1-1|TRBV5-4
CASSLEWTDNTEAFF
TGTGCCAGCAGCTTGGAATGGACAGATAACACTGAAGCTTTCTTT
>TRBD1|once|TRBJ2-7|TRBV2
CASRNRGYEQYF
TGTGCCAGCAGGAACAGGGGCTACGAGCAGTACTTC
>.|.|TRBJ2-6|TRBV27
CASSSPTQSGANVLTF
TGTGCCAGCAGTTCCCCCACCCAGTCTGGGGCCAACGTCCTGACTTTC
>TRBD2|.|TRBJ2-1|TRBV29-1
CSVSTSGSTNEQFF
TGCAGCGTTTCGACTAGCGGGAGTACCAATGAGCAGTTCTTC
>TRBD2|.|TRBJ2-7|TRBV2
CASSVEARGTSGTYEQYF
TGTGCCAGCAGTGTGGAGGCCCGAGGGACTAGCGGAACCTACGAGCAGTACTTC
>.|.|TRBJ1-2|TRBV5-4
CASSVGAAFNYGYTF
TGTGCCAGCAGCGTAGGGGCAGCATTTAACTATGGCTACACCTTC
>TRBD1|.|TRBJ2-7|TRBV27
CASSLLPGQGVGEQYF
TGTGCCAGCAGTCTTCTTCCGGGACAGGGAGTCGGCGAGCAGTACTTC
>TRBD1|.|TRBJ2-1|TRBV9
CASSVTQGAGDEQFF
TGTGCCAGCAGCGTAACACAGGGGGCTGGGGATGAGCAGTTCTTC
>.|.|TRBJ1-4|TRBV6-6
CASSYGPNNEKLFF
TGTGCCAGCAGTTACGGGCCAAATAATGAAAAACTGTTTTTT
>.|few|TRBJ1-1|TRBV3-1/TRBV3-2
CASRHPSNTEAFF
TGTGCCAGTCGACACCCCTCGAACACTGAAGCTTTCTTT
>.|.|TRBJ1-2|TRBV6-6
CASSYREARYGYTF
TGTGCCAGCAGTTATCGGGAGGCCCGCTATGGCTACACCTTC
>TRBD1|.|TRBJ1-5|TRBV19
CASDRGSNQPQHF
TGTGCCAGTGACAGGGGTAGCAATCAGCCCCAGCATTTT
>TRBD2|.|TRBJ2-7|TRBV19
CASSTGTSGSYEQYF
TGTGCCAGTAGTACAGGGACTAGCGGGAGCTACGAGCAGTACTTC
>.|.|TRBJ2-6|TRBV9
CASSVGQGSGANVLTF
TGTGCCAGCAGCGTTGGGCAGGGGAGTGGGGCCAACGTCCTGACTTTC
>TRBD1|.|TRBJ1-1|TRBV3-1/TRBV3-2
CASSLGTGNTEAFF
TGTGCCAGCAGCCTAGGGACAGGGAACACTGAAGCTTTCTTT
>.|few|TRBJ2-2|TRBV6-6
CASRRSSQPLSGELFF
TGTGCCAGCAGACGAAGTTCACAGCCTCTGTCCGGGGAGCTGTTTTTT
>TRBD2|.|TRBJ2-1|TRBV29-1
CSDLSSGRAYWRFDEQFF
TGCAGCGACCTTTCTAGCGGGAGGGCCTATTGGAGGTTCGATGAGCAGTTCTTC
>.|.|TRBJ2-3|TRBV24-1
CATSDSGYLTDTQYF
TGTGCCACCAGCGATAGCGGATACCTCACAGATACGCAGTATTTT
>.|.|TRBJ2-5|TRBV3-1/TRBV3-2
CASSLGPPRETQYF
TGTGCCAGCAGCCTGGGGCCGCCGCGGGAGACCCAGTACTTC
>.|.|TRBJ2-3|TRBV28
CASSFPDTTDTQYF
TGTGCCAGCAGTTTCCCCGACACCACAGATACGCAGTATTTT
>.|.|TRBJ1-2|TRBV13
CASSQGRSKGYTF
TGTGCCAGCAGCCAAGGGAGGTCAAAGGGCTACACCTTC
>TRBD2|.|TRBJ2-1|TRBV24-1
CATSDPTSGSPWEQFF
TGTGCCACCAGTGACCCAACTAGCGGGAGCCCTTGGGAGCAGTTCTTC
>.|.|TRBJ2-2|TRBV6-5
CASSSSTGELFF
TGTGCCAGCAGTTCGAGCACCGGGGAGCTGTTTTTT
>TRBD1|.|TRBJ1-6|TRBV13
CASSGQGQKGSNSPLHF
TGTGCCAGCAGCGGCCAGGGACAGAAAGGGTCCAATTCACCCCTCCACTTT
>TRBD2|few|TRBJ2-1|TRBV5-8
CASSLPAGDSYNEQFF
TGTGCCAGCAGCTTGCCCGCGGGGGACTCCTACAATGAGCAGTTCTTC
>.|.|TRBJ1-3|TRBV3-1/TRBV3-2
CASSLRGTEPGNTIYF
TGTGCCAGCAGCCTTCGAGGAACTGAGCCTGGAAACACCATATATTTT
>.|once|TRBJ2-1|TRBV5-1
CASSPTPFYNEQFF
TGCGCCAGCAGCCCTACTCCCTTCTACAATGAGCAGTTCTTC
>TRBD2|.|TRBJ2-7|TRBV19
CASSITSGGYEQYF
TGTGCCAGTAGTATAACTAGCGGGGGTTACGAGCAGTACTTC
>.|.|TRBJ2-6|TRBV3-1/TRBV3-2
CASSPTGRGANVLTF
TGTGCCAGCAGCCCAACAGGGCGTGGGGCCAACGTCCTGACTTTC
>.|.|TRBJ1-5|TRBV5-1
CASSLAGNREQPQHF
TGCGCCAGCAGCTTGGCCGGGAACAGGGAACAGCCCCAGCATTTT
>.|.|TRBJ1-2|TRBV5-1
CASSPTGVGGYTF
TGCGCCAGCAGCCCGACCGGGGTAGGAGGCTACACCTTC
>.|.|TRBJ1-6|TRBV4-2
CASSQVLGGSPLHF
TGTGCCAGCAGCCAAGTCCTGGGAGGTTCACCCCTCCACTTT
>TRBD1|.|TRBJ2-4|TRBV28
CASTPTPGTGGLNIQYF
TGTGCCAGCACCCCTACCCCCGGGACAGGGGGCTTAAACATTCAGTACTTC
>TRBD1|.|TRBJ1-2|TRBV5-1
CASNQGGGYGYTF
TGCGCCAGCAACCAGGGGGGTGGCTATGGCTACACCTTC
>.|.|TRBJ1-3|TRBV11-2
CASRPIRDTGSGNTIYF
TGTGCCAGCAGGCCCATAAGGGACACCGGCTCTGGAAACACCATATATTTT
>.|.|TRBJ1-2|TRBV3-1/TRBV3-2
CASSQVTLGGGYTF
TGTGCCAGCAGCCAAGTAACCCTAGGGGGTGGCTACACCTTC
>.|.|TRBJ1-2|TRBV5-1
CASSLEIGAYNYGYTF
TGCGCCAGCAGCTTGGAGATAGGGGCCTATAACTATGGCTACACCTTC
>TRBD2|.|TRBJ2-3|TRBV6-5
CASSKLAGGTDTQYF
TGTGCCAGCAGTAAACTAGCGGGAGGCACAGATACGCAGTATTTT
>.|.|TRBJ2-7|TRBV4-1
CASSPRGRTDLYEQYF
TGCGCCAGCAGCCCCCGAGGCAGGACAGACCTTTACGAGCAGTACTTC
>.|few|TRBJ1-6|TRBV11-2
CASSFGSPLHF
TGTGCCAGCAGCTTCGGTTCACCCCTCCACTTT
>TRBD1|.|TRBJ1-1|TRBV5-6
CASSTGETGESTEAFF
TGTGCCAGCAGCACCGGGGAGACAGGGGAATCCACTGAAGCTTTCTTT
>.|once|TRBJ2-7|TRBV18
CASSLTGISSYEQYF
TGTGCCAGCTCCCTCACAGGGATTAGCTCCTACGAGCAGTACTTC
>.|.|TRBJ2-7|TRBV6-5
CAPGRSSYEQYF
TGTGCCCCAGGCCGCAGCTCCTACGAGCAGTACTTC
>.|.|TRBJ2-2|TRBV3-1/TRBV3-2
CASSQVRGRNTGELFF
TGTGCCAGCAGCCAAGTTCGTGGGAGAAACACCGGGGAGCTGTTTTTT